Listed below are T cell receptor beta chains from one sample, sequenced in a study of blood T cell repertoires in COVID-19. Clones were sequenced by immunoSEQ multiplex PCR, and TCRdb holds only the in-frame ones, with some missing. Of about 94,000 clones listed, roughly 70% were seen once; the top ten hold roughly 4%. The sample was peripheral blood. The receptors shown here come from a man between 65 and 79 years old with COVID-19, enrolled during active disease. Both conserved end residues are part of each CDR3. The D gene is left open where the match is weak. Only some rows state a clone size, as once, few, many or a class for expanded clones.

abundance	len	d_gene	v_gene	j_gene	CDR3nt	CDR3aa
many	14	NA	TRBV11-1	TRBJ2-7	TGTGCCAGCAGCTTAAGCCCCTCCTCCTACGAGCAGTACTTC	CASSLSPSSYEQYF
NA	13	NA	TRBV28	TRBJ1-2	TGTGCCAGCAGTAAACAGGGCTCATATGGCTACACCTTC	CASSKQGSYGYTF
NA	15	TRBD1	TRBV24-1	TRBJ2-5	TGTGCCACCAGTGACACCGGGACAGGGGTGGAGACCCAGTACTTC	CATSDTGTGVETQYF
NA	14	TRBD2	TRBV11-2	TRBJ2-7	TGTGCCAGCAGCTCGGACGGGGGGACCTACGAGCAGTACTTC	CASSSDGGTYEQYF
NA	16	TRBD1	TRBV28	TRBJ1-1	TGTGCCAGCATTGCAAGGACAGGGACCGGGAACACTGAAGCTTTCTTT	CASIARTGTGNTEAFF
once	16	NA	TRBV7-6	TRBJ2-2	TGTGCCAGCAGCCCTCCTCCCCAGGGCCCCACCGGGGAGCTGTTTTTT	CASSPPPQGPTGELFF
once	15	TRBD2	TRBV9	TRBJ2-2	TGTGCCAGCAGCCATAGCGGGAACTTGGTCGGGGAGCTGTTTTTT	CASSHSGNLVGELFF
NA	15	NA	TRBV7-3	TRBJ2-1	TGTGCCAGCAGCCCGACTAGGACGGGCCCGCATGAGCAGTTCTTC	CASSPTRTGPHEQFF
NA	18	NA	TRBV18	TRBJ2-2	TGTGCCAGCTCACCAAGGTCGCCGGGACATTCGGGCACCGGGGAGCTGTTTTTT	CASSPRSPGHSGTGELFF
NA	11	NA	TRBV6-2/TRBV6-3	TRBJ2-7	TGTGCCAGCAGCCCCTATTACGAGCAGTACTTC	CASSPYYEQYF
few	15	NA	TRBV5-5	TRBJ2-1	TGTGCCAGCAGCTCGGTCTTGAGCTCCTACAATGAGCAGTTCTTC	CASSSVLSSYNEQFF
NA	16	TRBD1	TRBV9	TRBJ1-3	TGTGCCAGCAGCTACGGGGGACAGGGTTCTGGAAACACCATATATTTT	CASSYGGQGSGNTIYF